This TCR beta chain was profiled in a study of blood T cell repertoires in COVID-19. As for the study in general: Sites across the United States, Italy and Spain contributed samples from acute and convalescent COVID-19. PBMCs, B-cell-depleted T cells, or T cells were the source of the cDNA or gDNA that made up the material.

Original analysis: Quantification of nucleated cells was approximated via reference gene primer amplification. The assay was immunoSEQ multiplex PCR, and TCRdb's table has in-frame clones only and misses some. V and J calls and clone size are as listed in that table; D and trimming were resolved from the DNA. The sample has a few hundred thousand clones; 88% are singletons. Seattle-derived patients entered the study during active infection and were followed longitudinally. The CDR3 extends over 17 amino acids. Looked up from germline, CDR1 is LGHDT and CDR2 is YNNKEL (reference sequence). V was pared by 3 bases and J by 3 bases, with 5 bases of the junction left unmatched.

V usage is TRBV3-1 (or the pseudogene TRBV3-2) and J usage is TRBJ2-2; 12 nucleotides match TRBD2. The sequence was collected from a woman aged 30 to 39 with COVID-19, enrolled during active disease. Sequencing was carried out using peripheral blood. The CDR3 loop reads CASSQTRTSGDTGELFF. The CDR3, as DNA: TGTGCCAGCAGCCAGACTAGGACTAGCGGGGACACCGGGGAGCTGTTTTTT.